These 4 T cell receptor beta chains were all obtained from the same sample, sequenced in a study of beta chain features in type 1 diabetes (dated 2018 in TCRdb). Libraries came from the immunoSEQ multiplex PCR assay. The High Capacity cDNA Reverse Transcription Kit was used to reverse transcribe all of the isolated RNA, meaning that expressed TCRB transcripts were what got sequenced. TCRdb's version of the immuneACCESS table is confined to in-frame rearrangements and falls short of the full clone set. An unresolved V gene accounts for under half of the shortfall where checked; the remainder is of unknown origin. In this sample the table shows more than 300,000 clones, roughly 8% of which occur a single time. The ten largest make up 0.44% of the sample. Sequenced: central memory CD4+ T cells from blood. The origin of the receptors is a woman between 18 and 29 years old in good health.

This clone appeared a few times. The chain uses TRBV5-6 and TRBJ2-5; the match to TRBD1 covers 9 bases. V was clipped by 2 bases and J by 5 bases; unmatched bases: 4. Germline V gives CDR1 SGHDT, CDR2 YYEEEE. The CDR3 contains 14 residues. CDR3 residues: CASSLQGAGETQYF. The CDR3 coding sequence is TGTGCCAGCAGCTTACAGGGGGCAGGGGAGACCCAGTACTTC.

The rearrangement links TRBV20-1 to TRBJ2-5; 7 bases agree with TRBD2. This CDR3 comprises 11 residues. V trimming: 3 bases; J trimming: 12 bases; junction bases outside the gene matches: 7. Germline V gives CDR1 DFQATT, CDR2 SNEGSKA (reference sequence). The CDR3 reads CSASPSGREYF. CDR3 in DNA: TGCAGTGCTAGCCCTAGCGGTAGGGAGTACTTC.

This clone was seen more than once but under ten times. This rearrangement joins TRBV4-1 to TRBJ2-5; TRBD2 is a possible D gene (5 bases). The germline CDR1 and CDR2 sequences are MGHRA and YSYEKL. Trimming took off 4 bases at V and 2 bases at J, with 11 bases between the two ends. The CDR3 has 14 residues. The CDR3 region is CASSLFGGQETQYF. CDR3 coding DNA: TGCGCCAGCAGCCTTTTCGGAGGACAAGAGACCCAGTACTTC.

This clone was picked up a small number of times. The V gene is TRBV2, the J gene TRBJ2-2; 13 bases match TRBD2. Per germline, CDR1 SNHLY and CDR2 FYNNEI. The length of the CDR3 is 18 residues. The junction had 9 bases not matched to a gene; V was cut back by 2 bases and J by 6 bases. The CDR3 protein is CASSEKWTSGSNAGELFF. CDR3 DNA sequence: TGTGCCAGCAGTGAAAAATGGACTAGCGGGAGCAACGCCGGGGAGCTGTTTTTT. The full variable domain, completed using reference TRBV2 and TRBJ2-2, is EPEVTQTPSHQVTQMGQEVILRCVPISNHLYFYWYRQILGQKVEFLVSFYNNEISEKSEIFDDQFSVERPDGSNFTLKIRSTKLEDSAMYFCASSEKWTSGSNAGELFFGEGSRLTVL.